This TCR beta chain stems from a study of blood T cell repertoires in COVID-19. The CDR3 has 16 residues. Germline CDR1 is SGHDN and CDR2 is FVKESK. Trimming stripped 2 bases from V and 3 bases from J, with 11 bases between. Assay: immunoSEQ multiplex PCR; the TCRdb copy retains only in-frame clones and omits some. Of some 120,000 clones in the sample, over 60% are singletons; the top ten hold 7.9%. The sequence came from a human donor in a cohort sampled during active COVID-19. What was sequenced was peripheral blood. J is TRBJ1-6 and V is TRBV14, with D unclear. This chain's CDR3 is CASSQLDFLYNSPLHF. The CDR3 DNA reads as TGTGCCAGCAGCCAATTGGACTTCCTCTATAATTCACCCCTCCACTTT. The whole variable domain, remainder taken from reference TRBV14 and TRBJ1-6, is EAGVTQFPSHSVIEKGQTVTLRCDPISGHDNLYWYRRVMGKEIKFLLHFVKESKQDESGMPNNRFLAERTGGTYSTLKVQPAELEDSGVYFCASSQLDFLYNSPLHFGNGTRLTVT.